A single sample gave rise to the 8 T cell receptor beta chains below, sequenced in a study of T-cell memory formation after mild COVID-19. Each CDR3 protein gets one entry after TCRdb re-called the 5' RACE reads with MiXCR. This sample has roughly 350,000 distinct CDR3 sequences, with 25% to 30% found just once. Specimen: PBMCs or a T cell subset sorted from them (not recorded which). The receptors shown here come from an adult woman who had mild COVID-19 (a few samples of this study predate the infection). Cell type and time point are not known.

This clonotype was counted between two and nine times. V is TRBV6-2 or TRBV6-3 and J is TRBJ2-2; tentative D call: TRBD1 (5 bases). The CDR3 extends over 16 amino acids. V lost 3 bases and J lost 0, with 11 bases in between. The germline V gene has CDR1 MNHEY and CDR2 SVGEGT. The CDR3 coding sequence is TGTGCCAGCAGTTATTCGACAGATACGAACACCGGGGAGCTGTTTTTT. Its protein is CASSYSTDTNTGELFF.

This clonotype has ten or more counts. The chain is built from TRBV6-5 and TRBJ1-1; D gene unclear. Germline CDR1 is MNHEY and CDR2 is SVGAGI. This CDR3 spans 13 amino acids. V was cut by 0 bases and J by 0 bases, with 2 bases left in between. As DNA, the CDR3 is TGTGCCAGCAGTTACTCCATGAACACTGAAGCTTTCTTT. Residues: CASSYSMNTEAFF.

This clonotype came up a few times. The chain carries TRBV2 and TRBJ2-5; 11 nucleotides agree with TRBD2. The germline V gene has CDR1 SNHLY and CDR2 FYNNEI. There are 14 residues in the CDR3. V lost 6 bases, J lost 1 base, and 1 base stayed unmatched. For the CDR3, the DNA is TGTGCCAGCAGAGGACTAGCGGGCCAAGAGACCCAGTACTTC. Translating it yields CASRGLAGQETQYF.

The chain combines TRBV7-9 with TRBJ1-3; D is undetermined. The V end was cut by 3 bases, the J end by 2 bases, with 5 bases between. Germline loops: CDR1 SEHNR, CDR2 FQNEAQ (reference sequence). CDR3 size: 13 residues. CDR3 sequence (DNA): TGTGCCAGCAGCTTTGGGGCTGGAAACACCATATATTTT. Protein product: CASSFGAGNTIYF.

The CDR3 loop is CASSLGDRSDGYTF. CDR3 sequence (DNA): TGTGCCAGCAGCTTGGGGGACCGCAGTGATGGCTACACCTTC. The V and J genes are TRBV5-6 and TRBJ1-2; D possibly corresponds to TRBD1 (5 bases). This CDR3 has 14 residues. V lost 0 bases to trimming and J lost 6 bases, with 12 bases between them. Germline-derived CDR1 and CDR2 are SGHDT and YYEEEE.

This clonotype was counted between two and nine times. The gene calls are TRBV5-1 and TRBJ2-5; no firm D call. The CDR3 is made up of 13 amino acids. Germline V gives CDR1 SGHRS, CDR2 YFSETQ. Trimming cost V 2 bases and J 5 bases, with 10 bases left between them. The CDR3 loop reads CASSFEGMETQYF. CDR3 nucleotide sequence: TGCGCCAGCAGCTTCGAAGGGATGGAGACCCAGTACTTC.

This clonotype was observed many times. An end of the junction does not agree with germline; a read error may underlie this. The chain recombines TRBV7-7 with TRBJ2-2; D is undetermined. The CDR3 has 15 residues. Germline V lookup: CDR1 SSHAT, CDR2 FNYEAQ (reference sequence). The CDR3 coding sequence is TGTGCTAGCAGCCCCACTCTTTCGAACACCGGGGAGCTGTTTTTT. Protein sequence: CASSPTLSNTGELFF. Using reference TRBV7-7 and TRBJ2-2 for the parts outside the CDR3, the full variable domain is GAGVSQSPRYKVTKRGQDVTLRCDPISSHATLYWYQQALGQGPEFLTYFNYEAQPDKSGLPSDRFSAERPEGSISTLTIQRTEQRDSAMYRCASSPTLSNTGELFFGEGSRLTVL.

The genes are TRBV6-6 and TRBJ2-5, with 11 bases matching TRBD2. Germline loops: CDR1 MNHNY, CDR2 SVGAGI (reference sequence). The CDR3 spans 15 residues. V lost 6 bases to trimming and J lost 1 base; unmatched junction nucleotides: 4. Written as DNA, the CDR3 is TGTGCCAGCAGGACGACTAGCGGGGCCCAAGAGACCCAGTACTTC. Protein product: CASRTTSGAQETQYF.